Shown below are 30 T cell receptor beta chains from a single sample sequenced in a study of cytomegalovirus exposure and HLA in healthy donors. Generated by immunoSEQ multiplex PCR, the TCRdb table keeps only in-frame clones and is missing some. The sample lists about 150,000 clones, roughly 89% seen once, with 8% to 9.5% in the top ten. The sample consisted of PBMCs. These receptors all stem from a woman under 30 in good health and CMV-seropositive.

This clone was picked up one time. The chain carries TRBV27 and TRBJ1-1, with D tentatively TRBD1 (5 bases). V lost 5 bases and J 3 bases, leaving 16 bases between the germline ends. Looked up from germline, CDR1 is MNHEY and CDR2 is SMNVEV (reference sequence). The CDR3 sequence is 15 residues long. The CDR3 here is CASSRRGREDTEAFF. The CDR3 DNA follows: TGTGCCAGCAGTCGCCGCGGCAGGGAAGACACTGAAGCTTTCTTT.

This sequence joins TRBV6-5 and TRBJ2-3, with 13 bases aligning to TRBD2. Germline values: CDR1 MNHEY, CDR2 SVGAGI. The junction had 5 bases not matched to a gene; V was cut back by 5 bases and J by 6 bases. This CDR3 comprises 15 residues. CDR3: CASSPPGLAGDTQYF. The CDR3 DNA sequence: TGTGCCAGCAGTCCGCCGGGACTAGCGGGGGATACGCAGTATTTT.

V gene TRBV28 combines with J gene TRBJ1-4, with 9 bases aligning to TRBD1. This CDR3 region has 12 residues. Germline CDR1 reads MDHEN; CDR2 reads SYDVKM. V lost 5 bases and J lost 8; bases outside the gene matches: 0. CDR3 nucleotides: TGTGCCAGCAGTGGACAGGGGGAAAAACTGTTTTTT. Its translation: CASSGQGEKLFF. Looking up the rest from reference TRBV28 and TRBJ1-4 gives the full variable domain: DVKVTQSSRYLVKRTGEKVFLECVQDMDHENMFWYRQDPGLGLRLIYFSYDVKMKEKGDIPEGYSVSREKKERFSLILESASTNQTSMYLCASSGQGEKLFFGSGTQLSVL.

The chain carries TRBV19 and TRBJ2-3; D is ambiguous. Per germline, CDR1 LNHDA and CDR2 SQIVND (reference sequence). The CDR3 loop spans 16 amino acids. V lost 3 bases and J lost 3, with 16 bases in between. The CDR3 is CASSIVTALLTDTQYF. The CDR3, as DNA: TGTGCCAGTAGTATCGTTACAGCCCTTTTGACAGATACGCAGTATTTT. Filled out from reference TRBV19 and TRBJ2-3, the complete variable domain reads DGGITQSPKYLFRKEGQNVTLSCEQNLNHDAMYWYRQDPGQGLRLIYYSQIVNDFQKGDIAEGYSVSREKKESFPLTVTSAQKNPTAFYLCASSIVTALLTDTQYFGPGTRLTVL.

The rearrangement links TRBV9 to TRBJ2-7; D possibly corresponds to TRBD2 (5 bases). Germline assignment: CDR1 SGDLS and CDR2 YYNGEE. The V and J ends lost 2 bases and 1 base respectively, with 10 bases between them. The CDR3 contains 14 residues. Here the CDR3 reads CASSVAGWSYEQYF. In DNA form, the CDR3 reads TGTGCCAGCAGCGTCGCGGGTTGGTCCTACGAGCAGTACTTC.

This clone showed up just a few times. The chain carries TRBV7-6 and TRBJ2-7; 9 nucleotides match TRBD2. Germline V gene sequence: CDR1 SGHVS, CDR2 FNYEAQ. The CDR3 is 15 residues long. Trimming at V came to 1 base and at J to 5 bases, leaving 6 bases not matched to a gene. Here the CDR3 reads CASSLGSGGANEQYF. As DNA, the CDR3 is TGTGCCAGCAGCTTAGGTAGCGGGGGAGCTAACGAGCAGTACTTC.

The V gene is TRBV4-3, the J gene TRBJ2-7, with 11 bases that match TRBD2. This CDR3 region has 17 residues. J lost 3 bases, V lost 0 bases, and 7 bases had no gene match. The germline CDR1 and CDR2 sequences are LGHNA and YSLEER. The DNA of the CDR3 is TGCGCCAGCAGCCAAGATCTGGGACTAGCGGAGGACTACGAGCAGTACTTC. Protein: CASSQDLGLAEDYEQYF.

The CDR3 DNA is TGTGCCAGTAGTTCCACCGGGACAGGGAGGGCCGGGGAGCTGTTTTTT. As protein: CASSSTGTGRAGELFF. The J gene is TRBJ2-2, the V gene TRBV19, with 9 nucleotides matching TRBD1. Losses at the gene ends were 5 bases for V and 6 bases for J; bases not matched to a gene: 10. Germline lookup yields CDR1 LNHDA and CDR2 SQIVND (reference sequence). The CDR3 loop spans 16 amino acids.

In nucleotides, the CDR3 is TGTGCCAGCAACTCGTTTAGCGCCGGGGAGCTGTTTTTT. Translated, it gives CASNSFSAGELFF. V and J are TRBV7-9 and TRBJ2-2, with a possible D match to TRBD2 (5 bases). The CDR3 has 13 residues. The V gene's germline CDR1 is SEHNR and CDR2 FQNEAQ (reference sequence). Trimming removed 7 bases at V and 6 bases at J, with 12 bases between.

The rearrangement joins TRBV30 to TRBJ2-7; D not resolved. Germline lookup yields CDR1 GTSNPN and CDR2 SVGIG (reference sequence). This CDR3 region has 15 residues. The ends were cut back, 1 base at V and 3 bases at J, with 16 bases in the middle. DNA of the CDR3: TGTGCCTGGAGTGAGACACGGTATAAAGGCTACGAGCAGTACTTC. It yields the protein CAWSETRYKGYEQYF.

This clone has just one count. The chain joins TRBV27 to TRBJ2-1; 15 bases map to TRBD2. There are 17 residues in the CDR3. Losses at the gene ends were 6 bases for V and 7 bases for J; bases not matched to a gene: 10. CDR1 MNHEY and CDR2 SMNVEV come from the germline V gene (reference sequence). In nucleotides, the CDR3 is TGTGCCAGCAGCCTCAATAGTGGACTAGCGGGGGGGAATGAGCAGTTCTTC. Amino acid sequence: CASSLNSGLAGGNEQFF.

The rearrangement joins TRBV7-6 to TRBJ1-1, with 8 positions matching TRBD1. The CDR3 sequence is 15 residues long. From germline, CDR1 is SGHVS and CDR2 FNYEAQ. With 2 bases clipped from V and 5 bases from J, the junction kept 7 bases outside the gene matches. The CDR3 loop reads CASSLQGAGGTEAFF. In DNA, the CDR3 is TGTGCCAGCAGCTTACAGGGGGCAGGGGGGACTGAAGCTTTCTTT. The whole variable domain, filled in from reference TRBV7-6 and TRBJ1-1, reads GAGVSQSPRYKVTKRGQDVALRCDPISGHVSLYWYRQALGQGPEFLTYFNYEAQQDKSGLPNDRFSAERPEGSISTLTIQRTEQRDSAMYRCASSLQGAGGTEAFFGQGTRLTVV.

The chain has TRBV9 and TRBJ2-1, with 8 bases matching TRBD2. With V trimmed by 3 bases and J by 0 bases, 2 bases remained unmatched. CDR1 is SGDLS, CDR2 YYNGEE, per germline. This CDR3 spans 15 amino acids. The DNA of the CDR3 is TGTGCCAGCAGCGAGCGGGGGAGCTCCTACAATGAGCAGTTCTTC. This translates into CASSERGSSYNEQFF.

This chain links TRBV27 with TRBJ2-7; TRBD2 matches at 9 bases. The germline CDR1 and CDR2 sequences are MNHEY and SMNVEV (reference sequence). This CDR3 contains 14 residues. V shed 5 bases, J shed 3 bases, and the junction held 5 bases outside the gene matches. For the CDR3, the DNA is TGTGCCAGCAGTGCGGGACTAGCCCACTACGAGCAGTACTTC. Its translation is CASSAGLAHYEQYF.

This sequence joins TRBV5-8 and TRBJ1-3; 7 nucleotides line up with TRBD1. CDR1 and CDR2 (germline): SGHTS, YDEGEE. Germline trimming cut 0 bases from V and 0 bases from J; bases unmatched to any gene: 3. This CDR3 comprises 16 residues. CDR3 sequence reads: CASSLEGTVSGNTIYF. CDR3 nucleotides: TGTGCCAGCAGCTTGGAGGGGACAGTCTCTGGAAACACCATATATTTT.

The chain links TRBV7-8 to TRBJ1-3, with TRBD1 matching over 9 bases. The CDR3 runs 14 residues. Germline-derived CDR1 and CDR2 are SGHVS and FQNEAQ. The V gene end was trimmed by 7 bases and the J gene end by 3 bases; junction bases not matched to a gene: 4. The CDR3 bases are TGTGCCAGCACCCAGACAGGGGGTGGAAACACCATATATTTT. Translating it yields CASTQTGGGNTIYF.

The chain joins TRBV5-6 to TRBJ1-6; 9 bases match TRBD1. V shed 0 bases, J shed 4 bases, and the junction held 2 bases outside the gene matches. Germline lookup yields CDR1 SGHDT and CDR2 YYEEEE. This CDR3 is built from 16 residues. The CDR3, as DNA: TGTGCCAGCAGCTTGGGAGGGACAGGGTATAATTCACCCCTCCACTTT. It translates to CASSLGGTGYNSPLHF.

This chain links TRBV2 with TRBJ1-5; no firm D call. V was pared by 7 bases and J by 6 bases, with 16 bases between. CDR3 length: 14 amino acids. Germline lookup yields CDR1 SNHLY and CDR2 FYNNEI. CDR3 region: CASTSLPGGQPQHF. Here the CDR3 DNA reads TGTGCCAGCACAAGTCTCCCCGGTGGTCAGCCCCAGCATTTT.

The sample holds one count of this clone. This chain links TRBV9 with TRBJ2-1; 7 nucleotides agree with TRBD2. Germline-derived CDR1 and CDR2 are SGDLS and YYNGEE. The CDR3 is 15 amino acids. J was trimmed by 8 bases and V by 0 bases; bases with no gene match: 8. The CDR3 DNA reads TGTGCCAGCAGCGTAGGGAGGGGAGGGCTTTATGAGCAGTTCTTC. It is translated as CASSVGRGGLYEQFF.

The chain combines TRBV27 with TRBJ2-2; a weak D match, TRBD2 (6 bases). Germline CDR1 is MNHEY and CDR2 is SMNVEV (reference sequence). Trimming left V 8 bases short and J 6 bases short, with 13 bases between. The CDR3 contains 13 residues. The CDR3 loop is CASGGWGSGELFF. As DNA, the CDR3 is TGTGCCAGCGGGGGGTGGGGCTCCGGGGAGCTGTTTTTT.

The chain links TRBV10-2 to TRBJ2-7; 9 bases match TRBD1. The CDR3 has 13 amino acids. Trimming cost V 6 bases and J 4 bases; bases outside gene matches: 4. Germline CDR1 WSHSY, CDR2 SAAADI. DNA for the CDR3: TGCGCCAGCAGCGCTGGACAGGGGTACGAGCAGTACTTC. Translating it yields CASSAGQGYEQYF.

The CDR3 DNA reads as TGTGCTAGTGCCTCGCCAGGGAACTCTGGAAACACCATATATTTT. This translates into CASASPGNSGNTIYF. V is TRBV12-5 and J is TRBJ1-3, with D tentatively TRBD1 (5 bases). The CDR3 spans 15 residues. In germline, CDR1 is LGHNT, CDR2 FRNRAP. V was cut by 7 bases and J by 0 bases, with 13 bases left in between.

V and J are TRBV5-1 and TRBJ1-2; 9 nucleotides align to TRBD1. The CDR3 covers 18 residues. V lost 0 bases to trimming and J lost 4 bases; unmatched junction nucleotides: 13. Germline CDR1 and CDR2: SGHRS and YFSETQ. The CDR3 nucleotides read TGCGCCAGCAGCTTGGCCGGACAGGGGTCTCGGTTTCTCTATGGCTACACCTTC. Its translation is CASSLAGQGSRFLYGYTF.

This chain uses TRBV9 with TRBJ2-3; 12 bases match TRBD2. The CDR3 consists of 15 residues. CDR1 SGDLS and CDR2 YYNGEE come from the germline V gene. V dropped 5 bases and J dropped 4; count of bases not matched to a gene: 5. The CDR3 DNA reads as TGTGCCAGCAGGACCTCTAGCGGGGGGGCAGATACGCAGTATTTT. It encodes CASRTSSGGADTQYF.

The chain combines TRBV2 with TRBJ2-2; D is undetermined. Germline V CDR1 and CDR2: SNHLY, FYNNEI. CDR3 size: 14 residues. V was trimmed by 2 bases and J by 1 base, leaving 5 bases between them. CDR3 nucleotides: TGTGCCAGCAGTGAACAGCGGAACACCGGGGAGCTGTTTTTT. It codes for CASSEQRNTGELFF.

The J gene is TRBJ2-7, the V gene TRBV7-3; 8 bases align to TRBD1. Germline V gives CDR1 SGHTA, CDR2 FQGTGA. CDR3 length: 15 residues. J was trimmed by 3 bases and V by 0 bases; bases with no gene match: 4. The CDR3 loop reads CASSLTGTGNYEQYF. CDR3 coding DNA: TGTGCCAGCAGCTTAACCGGGACAGGAAACTACGAGCAGTACTTC.

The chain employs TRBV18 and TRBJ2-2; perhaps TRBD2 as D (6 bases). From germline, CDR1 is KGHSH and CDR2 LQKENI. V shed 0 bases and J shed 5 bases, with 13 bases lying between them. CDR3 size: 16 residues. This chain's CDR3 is CASSPPAGGQTGELFF. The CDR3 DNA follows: TGTGCCAGCTCACCACCGGCCGGGGGTCAGACCGGGGAGCTGTTTTTT.

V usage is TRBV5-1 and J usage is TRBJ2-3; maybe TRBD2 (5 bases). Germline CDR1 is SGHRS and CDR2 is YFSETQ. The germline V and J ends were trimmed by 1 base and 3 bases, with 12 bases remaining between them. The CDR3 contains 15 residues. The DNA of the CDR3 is TGCGCCAGCAGCTTGTTTACTAGTTCAACAGATACGCAGTATTTT. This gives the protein CASSLFTSSTDTQYF.

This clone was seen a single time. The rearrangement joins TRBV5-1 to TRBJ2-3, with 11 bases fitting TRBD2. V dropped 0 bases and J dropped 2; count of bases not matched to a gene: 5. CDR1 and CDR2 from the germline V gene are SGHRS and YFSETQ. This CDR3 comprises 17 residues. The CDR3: CASSLVAGGPNTDTQYF. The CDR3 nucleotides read TGCGCCAGCAGCTTGGTAGCGGGGGGGCCTAACACAGATACGCAGTATTTT.

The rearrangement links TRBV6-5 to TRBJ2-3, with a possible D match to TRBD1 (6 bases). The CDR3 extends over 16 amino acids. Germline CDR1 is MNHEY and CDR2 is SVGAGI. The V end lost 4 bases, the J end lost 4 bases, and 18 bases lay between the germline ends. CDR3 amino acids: CASSSGTQVMADTQYF. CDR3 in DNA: TGTGCCAGCAGTTCCGGGACACAAGTGATGGCAGATACGCAGTATTTT.